These 31 T cell receptor beta chains came from one sample sequenced in a study of early stage breast cancer tumors. Profiling relied on immunoSEQ multiplex PCR, and the TCRdb table lists in-frame clones only, not all of them. The sample contains around 20,000 clones, about four fifths of which appear only once. Sequenced sample: blood. The receptors shown here come from a person aged 65-85 years with breast cancer.

The chain joins TRBV5-1 to TRBJ2-3, with 8 bases aligning to TRBD2. The ends lost 0 bases at V and 8 bases at J; junction bases unmatched: 5. From germline, CDR1 is SGHRS and CDR2 YFSETQ. This CDR3 contains 14 residues. The CDR3 region has the DNA TGCGCCAGCAGCTTGGAACTCGGGAGGGGTACGCAGTATTTT. Protein product: CASSLELGRGTQYF.

The gene calls are TRBV9 and TRBJ1-2; TRBD1 is a possible D gene (6 bases). Germline values: CDR1 SGDLS, CDR2 YYNGEE. Deletions cut 0 bases from V and 2 bases from J, with 20 bases between. The CDR3 loop spans 18 amino acids. CDR3 nucleotide sequence: TGTGCCAGCAGCGTAGAACCCGGGAGGGGGATAGGGAACTATGGCTACACCTTC. Translating it yields CASSVEPGRGIGNYGYTF.

This chain connects TRBV10-3 to TRBJ2-2; 9 bases are shared with TRBD1. J gave up 6 bases and V 7 bases, and 3 bases lay outside the gene matches. CDR1 and CDR2 from the germline V gene are ENHRY and SYGVKD. The CDR3 loop spans 13 amino acids. CDR3 DNA sequence: TGTGCCATCACACAGGGGGCCTCCGGGGAGCTGTTTTTT. As protein: CAITQGASGELFF.

J is TRBJ1-2 and V is TRBV7-2; D is unclear. From germline, CDR1 is SGHTA and CDR2 FQGNSA. V was pared by 2 bases and J by 5 bases, with 12 bases between. This CDR3 spans 14 amino acids. The CDR3 DNA reads TGTGCCAGCAGCTTAAAGGGAGGAACATATGGCTACACCTTC. It is translated as CASSLKGGTYGYTF.

The chain joins TRBV29-1 to TRBJ2-1; D may be TRBD1 (5 bases). Germline lookup yields CDR1 SQVTM and CDR2 ANQGSEA. Deletions cut 4 bases from V and 0 bases from J, with 19 bases between. The CDR3 contains 17 residues. The CDR3 coding sequence is TGCAGCGTTGTGGGGCCAGGTCGCCGGAGCTCCTACAATGAGCAGTTCTTC. Translated, it gives CSVVGPGRRSSYNEQFF.

The chain joins TRBV2 to TRBJ2-2; tentative D call: TRBD1 (6 bases). This CDR3 has 14 amino acids. V was trimmed by 6 bases and J by 3 bases, leaving 11 bases between them. Germline CDR1 SNHLY, CDR2 FYNNEI. The DNA of the CDR3 is TGTGCCAGCAGGCCGGGACATTACACCGGGGAGCTGTTTTTT. Translating it yields CASRPGHYTGELFF.

The J gene is TRBJ1-2, the V gene TRBV6-6, with D possibly TRBD1 on 6 matching bases. V was trimmed by 7 bases and J by 7 bases, leaving 10 bases between them. Germline-derived CDR1 and CDR2 are MNHNY and SVGAGI (reference sequence). This CDR3 region has 11 residues. For the CDR3, the DNA is TGTGCCAGCACAGGGGCGGCTGGCTACACCTTC. Its translation: CASTGAAGYTF.

In its sample, this clone was seen a few times. The CDR3 nucleotides read TGCGCCGGAGCGGGGGGGACCTATGAGCAGTTCTTC. It yields the protein CAGAGGTYEQFF. The chain uses TRBV10-1 and TRBJ2-1; TRBD2 matches at 10 bases. V lost 11 bases and J lost 8; bases outside the gene matches: 6. The CDR3 has 12 residues. Germline-derived CDR1 and CDR2 are WNHNN and SYGVQD (reference sequence).

The V gene is TRBV25-1, the J gene TRBJ2-2; TRBD2 matches 8 bases. The junction had 11 bases not matched to a gene; V was cut back by 7 bases and J by 4 bases. CDR3 size: 16 residues. In germline, CDR1 is MGHDK, CDR2 SYGVNS. CDR3 DNA sequence: TGTGCCAGCACGGGGTCCTCGGGGGGGGTCACCGGGGAGCTGTTTTTT. This sequence encodes CASTGSSGGVTGELFF. The full variable domain, its missing parts supplied by reference TRBV25-1 and TRBJ2-2, is EADIYQTPRYLVIGTGKKITLECSQTMGHDKMYWYQQDPGMELHLIHYSYGVNSTEKGDLSSESTVSRIRTEHFPLTLESARPSHTSQYLCASTGSSGGVTGELFFGEGSRLTVL.

The chain combines TRBV27 with TRBJ2-7, with D tentatively TRBD1 (6 bases). Deletions cut 8 bases from V and 7 bases from J, with 18 bases between. Germline assignment: CDR1 MNHEY and CDR2 SMNVEV (reference sequence). This CDR3 spans 13 amino acids. DNA of the CDR3: TGTGCCAGCGGGAGAACAGGGACGAGAGAGCAGTACTTC. Encoded protein: CASGRTGTREQYF.

V is TRBV6-1 and J is TRBJ1-4; D may be TRBD1 (6 bases). V lost 10 bases and J lost 7, with 16 bases in between. The CDR3 has 13 amino acids. Germline V gives CDR1 MNHNS, CDR2 SASEGT. CDR3 loop: CATETGSSEKLFF. The DNA for the CDR3 is TGTGCCACAGAGACAGGCTCTAGTGAAAAACTGTTTTTT.

The V call is TRBV28, the J call TRBJ1-2; D perhaps matches TRBD1 (5 bases). Trimming took 6 bases from V and 5 from J, leaving 13 bases between them. This CDR3 is built from 13 residues. From germline, CDR1 is MDHEN and CDR2 SYDVKM. CDR3 loop: CASRPGGGYGYTF. CDR3 in DNA: TGTGCCAGCAGACCGGGGGGGGGTTATGGCTACACCTTC.

The chain employs TRBV2 and TRBJ2-7, with 9 positions matching TRBD1. V was pared by 8 bases and J by 1 base, with 6 bases of the junction left unmatched. CDR1 and CDR2 (germline): SNHLY, FYNNEI. This CDR3 comprises 14 residues. The CDR3 DNA sequence: TGTGCCAGCCTCCGCGGGACAGGGTCCTACGAGCAGTACTTC. It translates to CASLRGTGSYEQYF.

This chain connects TRBV2 to TRBJ2-3, with 7 bases fitting TRBD2. CDR3 size: 16 residues. V shed 11 bases and J 7 bases; nucleotides not matched to a gene: 21. Germline-derived CDR1 and CDR2 are SNHLY and FYNNEI. The CDR3 DNA reads TGTGCCTCTACTTCCGGACTAGACACTTCCCTCAATACGCAGTATTTT. Residues: CASTSGLDTSLNTQYF.

This clone occurred a few times. The rearrangement joins TRBV4-1 to TRBJ1-4, with unresolved D. In germline, CDR1 is MGHRA, CDR2 YSYEKL. Trimming cost V 0 bases and J 2 bases, with 13 bases left between them. The CDR3 runs to 17 residues. The CDR3: CASSQDWARVTNEKLFF. The CDR3 bases are TGCGCCAGCAGCCAAGATTGGGCGAGGGTGACTAATGAAAAACTGTTTTTT.

This clone occurred a few times. This chain links TRBV7-8 with TRBJ1-2; no clear D. Trimming removed 7 bases from V and 4 bases from J, with 16 bases in between. The CDR3 runs 14 residues. Germline-derived CDR1 and CDR2 are SGHVS and FQNEAQ. The CDR3, as DNA: TGTGCCAGCATCCCTGCCGGGAGAAGCTATGGCTACACCTTC. Translated: CASIPAGRSYGYTF.

In this sample, this clone turned up a few times. The chain carries TRBV9 and TRBJ1-6; a possible D gene is TRBD1 (5 bases). The V and J ends lost 4 bases and 7 bases respectively, with 12 bases between them. The CDR3 consists of 14 residues. Looked up from germline, CDR1 is SGDLS and CDR2 is YYNGEE. CDR3: CASSPGGGNSPLHF. In DNA form, the CDR3 reads TGTGCCAGCAGCCCGGGGGGTGGGAATTCACCCCTCCACTTT.

The chain uses TRBV1 and TRBJ2-5; the tabulated D call, TRBD1, remains unverified against the DNA. TRBV1 is deemed a pseudogene. The CDR3 is 20 residues long. CDR3 amino acids: CTSIPQSVDRGLQYQETQYF. Here the CDR3 DNA reads TGCACCAGCATACCCCAATCCGTCGACAGGGGCCTACAGTACCAAGAGACCCAGTACTTC.

This clone was counted a single time. This chain uses TRBV4-2 with TRBJ2-3, with 8 bases identical to TRBD2. The germline CDR1 and CDR2 sequences are LGHNA and YNFKEQ. The CDR3 runs to 17 residues. Trimming removed 4 bases from V and 4 bases from J; junction bases left unmatched: 13. The CDR3 sequence is CASSRGAGGGPPDTQYF. CDR3 nucleotides: TGTGCCAGCAGCCGAGGGGCGGGCGGGGGGCCCCCAGATACGCAGTATTTT.

The chain combines TRBV5-1 with TRBJ2-7, with D possibly TRBD2 on 6 matching bases. The CDR3 is made up of 13 amino acids. Trimming left V 0 bases short and J 6 bases short, with 10 bases between. The V gene's germline CDR1 is SGHRS and CDR2 YFSETQ. CDR3 region: CASSLGGVREQYF. The DNA for the CDR3 is TGCGCCAGCAGCTTGGGGGGGGTGCGCGAGCAGTACTTC.

The chain carries TRBV30 and TRBJ1-6, with 7 bases matching TRBD1. The CDR3 is 12 amino acids. Germline V gene lookup returns CDR1 GTSNPN and CDR2 SVGIG (reference sequence). V lost 4 bases and J lost 7; bases outside the gene matches: 1. CDR3 region: CAWIQGNSPLHF. CDR3 bases: TGTGCCTGGATACAGGGGAATTCACCCCTCCACTTT.

The J gene is TRBJ2-7, the V gene TRBV28; unclear D gene. V shed 6 bases and J shed 4 bases, with 7 bases lying between them. The CDR3 is 11 residues long. Germline V gene sequence: CDR1 MDHEN, CDR2 SYDVKM. CDR3 DNA sequence: TGTGCCAGCAGGAGATGGTACGAGCAGTACTTC. Protein product: CASRRWYEQYF. The entire variable domain, with the rest obtained from reference TRBV28 and TRBJ2-7, is as follows: DVKVTQSSRYLVKRTGEKVFLECVQDMDHENMFWYRQDPGLGLRLIYFSYDVKMKEKGDIPEGYSVSREKKERFSLILESASTNQTSMYLCASRRWYEQYFGPGTRLTVT.

This chain uses TRBV5-6 with TRBJ2-5; D is perhaps TRBD2 (6 bases). This CDR3 comprises 13 residues. Trimming pared 0 bases from V and 3 bases from J, leaving 6 bases between. The germline CDR1 and CDR2 sequences are SGHDT and YYEEEE. Here the CDR3 DNA reads TGTGCCAGCAGCTTGGGGGGGGAAGAGACCCAGTACTTC. It is translated as CASSLGGEETQYF.

The V gene is TRBV2, the J gene TRBJ2-3; the D gene is possibly TRBD1 (6 bases). V was cut by 5 bases and J by 9 bases, with 15 bases left in between. From germline, CDR1 is SNHLY and CDR2 FYNNEI. The length of the CDR3 is 13 residues. In DNA form, the CDR3 reads TGTGCCAGCAGTATGTACAGGGAAAGCACGCAGTATTTT. This codes for CASSMYRESTQYF.

The rearrangement joins TRBV10-3 to TRBJ2-2; D is unresolved. CDR3 size: 12 residues. Trimming removed 6 bases from V and 1 base from J, with 3 bases in between. Germline V gene data show CDR1 as ENHRY and CDR2 as SYGVKD. CDR3 DNA: TGTGCCATCAGCCGGAACACCGGGGAGCTGTTTTTT. This gives the protein CAISRNTGELFF.

This clone was detected once. The CDR3 DNA sequence: TGCGCCAGCAGCTTTGGACAGGACTCACCCCTCCACTTT. Its translation: CASSFGQDSPLHF. This chain uses TRBV5-1 with TRBJ1-6; TRBD1 matches 7 bases. CDR1 and CDR2 (germline): SGHRS, YFSETQ. The junction had 3 bases not matched to a gene; V was cut back by 2 bases and J by 10 bases. CDR3 length equals 13 residues.

This chain uses TRBV11-3 with TRBJ2-2; 9 bases match TRBD1. This CDR3 has 15 residues. CDR1 and CDR2 (germline): SGHNT, YENEEA. Trimming took 5 bases from V and 7 from J; bases not matched to a gene: 8. The CDR3: CASSPQTGGVGELFF. Here the CDR3 DNA reads TGTGCCAGCAGCCCCCAGACAGGGGGAGTCGGGGAGCTGTTTTTT.

The chain is built from TRBV6-6 and TRBJ1-5; D not resolved. Deletions cut 2 bases from V and 3 bases from J, with 14 bases between. This CDR3 region has 16 residues. Germline CDR1 MNHNY, CDR2 SVGAGI (reference sequence). The CDR3 coding sequence is TGTGCCAGCAGTTACCTGATAGGCGGCCCCAATCAGCCCCAGCATTTT. Translation gives CASSYLIGGPNQPQHF.

The chain uses TRBV25-1 and TRBJ2-2, with TRBD1 as a possible D gene (6 bases). Germline loops: CDR1 MGHDK, CDR2 SYGVNS. V lost 7 bases and J lost 5, with 11 bases in between. CDR3 length: 13 amino acids. CDR3 sequence (DNA): TGTGCCAGCACCAGAGGGGGTACCGGGGAGCTGTTTTTT. It yields the protein CASTRGGTGELFF.

The genes are TRBV10-3 and TRBJ1-5, with 8 bases that match TRBD1. Trimming removed 10 bases from V and 2 bases from J; junction bases left unmatched: 7. Looked up from germline, CDR1 is ENHRY and CDR2 is SYGVKD. CDR3 length: 14 amino acids. CDR3 residues: CATQGARGNQPQHF. In DNA, the CDR3 is TGTGCCACCCAGGGGGCGCGGGGCAATCAGCCCCAGCATTTT.

This clone showed up just once. The genes are TRBV4-1 and TRBJ2-7; D possibly corresponds to TRBD1 (5 bases). The CDR3 consists of 15 residues. Germline CDR1 reads MGHRA; CDR2 reads YSYEKL. V lost 1 base, J lost 2 bases, and 12 bases lay in between. CDR3 bases: TGCGCCAGCAGCCAAGCGTGGACAATCCCCTACGAGCAGTACTTC. As protein: CASSQAWTIPYEQYF.